A single T cell receptor (beta chain) is shown here with its context. Its antigen is unidentified. The data originate from a study of T cell repertoires in aging, cancer and after chemotherapy. Study-level background: Clear clonal overlap appeared across healthy donor samples taken over several months to years.

Amplification of TCR beta used genomic DNA extracted from peripheral blood. Study-wide results and limits: In each cancer cohort, median generation probability increased across chemotherapy, suggesting thymic output rebounded. Age-matched healthy donors had significantly more diverse, less clonal blood TCR repertoires than untreated cancer patients.

A mixed TRB-A/B primer pool amplified rearranged TRB by multiplex touch-down PCR. Using its own MiXCR run on the multiplex PCR reads, TCRdb lists one record per CDR3 protein. The sample has some 9,300 distinct CDR3 sequences, about 40% seen once; the top ten hold under 2%. This sequence originates from a human donor in good health. The specimen sequenced was blood.

The CDR3 nucleotides are TGTGCCAGCCTCCAGCCGGGACGTTCGGATGGCTACACCTTC. Amino acids: CASLQPGRSDGYTF. This rearrangement joins TRBV6-5 to TRBJ1-2; a weak D match, TRBD1 (5 bases). The germline V gene has CDR1 MNHEY and CDR2 SVGAGI. With 8 bases removed from V and 6 bases from J, the gap between germline ends came to 19 bases. The CDR3 loop spans 14 amino acids.